The 21 T cell receptor beta chains in this list originate from one sample, sequenced in a study of vaccination and CD4 T cells after COVID-19. Oncomine TCR Beta short-read sequencing was applied to DNA from cultured CD4+ T cells. Via MiXCR, TCRdb re-called the PCR reads, giving one row per CDR3 protein. This table has fewer than 25,000 distinct CDR3 sequences, 38% appearing once. For these receptors, no antigen is known. Treatment: 10-day PBMC culture with coronavirus spike peptide pools or control peptides (ViraFEST assay). The material sequenced was CD4+ T cells from blood, cultured in vitro, taken before SARS-CoV-2 vaccination. All receptors come from a human donor who received a COVID-19 vaccine.

The chain carries TRBV20-1 and TRBJ1-5; a weak D match, TRBD1 (6 bases). CDR1 DFQATT and CDR2 SNEGSKA come from the germline V gene (reference sequence). The CDR3 loop spans 14 amino acids. V lost 0 bases to trimming and J lost 6 bases, with 12 bases between them. The CDR3 sequence is CSARDRRGGQPQHF. The CDR3 bases are TGCAGTGCTAGAGATCGACGAGGGGGTCAGCCCCAGCATTTT.

Here the CDR3 DNA reads TGTGCCAGCAGAACGACAGTTTACTATGGCTACACCTTC. This gives the protein CASRTTVYYGYTF. The rearrangement links TRBV5-6 to TRBJ1-2, with D perhaps TRBD1 (5 bases). The CDR3 has 13 amino acids. The germline CDR1 and CDR2 sequences are SGHDT and YYEEEE. V gave up 5 bases and J gave up 3 bases, with 11 bases separating them.

The chain uses TRBV2 and TRBJ2-5; 8 positions agree with TRBD2. The V gene end was trimmed by 9 bases and the J gene end by 3 bases; junction bases not matched to a gene: 15. From germline, CDR1 is SNHLY and CDR2 FYNNEI. There are 16 residues in the CDR3. CDR3: CASSRFTGGPEETQYF. In DNA, the CDR3 is TGTGCCAGTTCACGATTTACGGGGGGGCCAGAAGAGACCCAGTACTTC.

V gene TRBV20-1 combines with J gene TRBJ2-5; TRBD2 agrees at 9 bases. This CDR3 has 17 amino acids. Unmatched junction bases numbered 13, after V lost 0 bases and J lost 5 bases. CDR1 and CDR2 (germline): DFQATT, SNEGSKA (reference sequence). CDR3 loop: CSAREPLGGGALETQYF. The CDR3 DNA reads TGCAGTGCTAGAGAACCCTTAGGCGGGGGGGCCTTGGAGACCCAGTACTTC.

The chain links TRBV20-1 to TRBJ1-1; possible D gene TRBD1, 5 bases. The CDR3 sequence is 16 residues long. V lost 3 bases and J 1 base, leaving 18 bases between the germline ends. Germline CDR1 reads DFQATT; CDR2 reads SNEGSKA (reference sequence). The CDR3 coding sequence is TGCAGTGCTAGTTTGGTATTTAGTGGGGGGAACACTGAAGCTTTCTTT. The encoded protein is CSASLVFSGGNTEAFF.

The chain combines TRBV6-5 with TRBJ1-2; 8 nucleotides align to TRBD1. CDR1 and CDR2 (germline): MNHEY, SVGAGI. This CDR3 contains 15 residues. V lost 4 bases and J lost 4; bases outside the gene matches: 8. CDR3 region: CASSLGQAALYGYTF. The CDR3, as DNA: TGTGCCAGCAGTTTGGGACAGGCCGCACTCTATGGCTACACCTTC.

V gene TRBV12-3 or TRBV12-4 combines with J gene TRBJ2-5, with TRBD2 matching 7 bases. V trimming: 4 bases; J trimming: 3 bases; junction bases outside the gene matches: 5. The CDR3 runs to 14 residues. CDR3 amino acids: CASSWGGPEETQYF. As DNA, the CDR3 is TGTGCCAGCAGTTGGGGAGGGCCGGAAGAGACCCAGTACTTC.

This clonotype has just a few counts. The chain uses TRBV6-1 and TRBJ1-5; no clear D. The CDR3 runs 14 residues. Trimming removed 5 bases at V and 5 bases at J, with 13 bases between. CDR1 MNHNS and CDR2 SASEGT come from the germline V gene. CDR3 amino acids: CASSLTFTDQPQHF. The CDR3 bases are TGTGCCAGCAGTCTTACCTTCACAGATCAGCCCCAGCATTTT.

The chain is built from TRBV20-1 and TRBJ2-7; D tentatively reads TRBD1 or TRBD2 (6 bases each). Germline V gene sequence: CDR1 DFQATT, CDR2 SNEGSKA (reference sequence). Trimming stripped 3 bases from V and 4 bases from J, with 19 bases between. CDR3 length: 15 residues. In DNA, the CDR3 is TGCAGTGCTAGGGGGTTCGGGGGCCATGAGTACGAGCAGTACTTC. Its translation is CSARGFGGHEYEQYF.

Only one count was recorded for this clonotype. The V call is TRBV7-2, the J call TRBJ1-2; D perhaps matches TRBD1 (5 bases). With 2 bases removed from V and 7 bases from J, the gap between germline ends came to 8 bases. This CDR3 comprises 12 residues. Germline lookup yields CDR1 SGHTA and CDR2 FQGNSA. The CDR3 protein is CASSLLGVGYTF. The CDR3 DNA follows: TGTGCCAGCAGCTTACTAGGGGTTGGCTACACCTTC.

The chain uses TRBV20-1 and TRBJ1-6; TRBD1 aligns across 7 bases. The V and J ends lost 4 bases and 9 bases, in that order; junction bases with no gene match: 6. CDR1 and CDR2 (germline): DFQATT, SNEGSKA (reference sequence). This CDR3 is built from 13 residues. CDR3 bases: TGCAGTGCTACCAGGGGGAGGGGTTCACCCCTCCACTTT. Translated, it gives CSATRGRGSPLHF.

The chain recombines TRBV5-5 with TRBJ2-7; 7 positions agree with TRBD1. CDR3 size: 15 residues. V lost 1 base, J lost 4 bases, and 8 bases stayed unmatched. Looked up from germline, CDR1 is SGHKS and CDR2 is YYEKEE (reference sequence). The CDR3 bases are TGTGCCAGCAGCTTGAGGCCAGGGACAGATTACGAGCAGTACTTC. Protein sequence: CASSLRPGTDYEQYF.

This clonotype showed up just a few times. V usage is TRBV30 and J usage is TRBJ1-2, with 9 nucleotides matching TRBD1. With V trimmed by 4 bases and J by 0 bases, 6 bases remained unmatched. The CDR3 consists of 15 residues. From germline, CDR1 is GTSNPN and CDR2 SVGIG (reference sequence). In nucleotides, the CDR3 is TGTGCCTGGACCGCGGACAGGGGCTCTAACTATGGCTACACCTTC. Translated: CAWTADRGSNYGYTF.

The V gene is TRBV2, the J gene TRBJ2-7; 9 bases line up with TRBD1. After removal of 6 bases from V and 3 bases from J, the junction contained 6 bases not matched to a gene. This CDR3 region has 14 residues. Germline V CDR1 and CDR2: SNHLY, FYNNEI. The CDR3 region is CASRRDRVDYEQYF. As DNA, the CDR3 is TGTGCCAGCAGGCGGGACAGGGTGGACTACGAGCAGTACTTC.

The V call is TRBV10-3, the J call TRBJ1-1, with 9 bases that match TRBD1. The ends lost 6 bases at V and 1 base at J; junction bases unmatched: 3. In germline, CDR1 is ENHRY, CDR2 SYGVKD. This CDR3 spans 14 amino acids. Here the CDR3 DNA reads TGTGCCATCAGCCTGGACAGGGGGAACACTGAAGCTTTCTTT. Protein sequence: CAISLDRGNTEAFF.

This chain uses TRBV7-9 with TRBJ2-5; D is perhaps TRBD1 (6 bases). The germline V gene has CDR1 SEHNR and CDR2 FQNEAQ (reference sequence). The CDR3 length is 13 residues. The V end was cut by 5 bases, the J end by 4 bases, with 11 bases between. The CDR3 here is CASSPRGSETQYF. CDR3 nucleotides: TGTGCCAGCAGCCCGAGGGGGTCAGAGACCCAGTACTTC.

This clonotype was found a few times. The chain combines TRBV7-8 with TRBJ2-7; D gene uncertain. Germline V lookup: CDR1 SGHVS, CDR2 FQNEAQ. Trimming removed 2 bases from V and 4 bases from J, with 9 bases in between. The CDR3 runs 13 residues. Written as DNA, the CDR3 is TGTGCCAGCAGCTTAACAGCGCAGTACGAGCAGTACTTC. Translation: CASSLTAQYEQYF.

The chain combines TRBV18 with TRBJ1-1; TRBD1 might be the D (6 bases). Between the trimmed V and J ends, which lost 0 bases and 7 bases, there was a span of 12 bases. This CDR3 is 14 amino acids long. The germline V gene encodes CDR1 KGHSH and CDR2 LQKENI. Written as DNA, the CDR3 is TGTGCCAGCTCACCACCTCGGGACAATAGTGAAGCTTTCTTT. It encodes CASSPPRDNSEAFF. The full variable domain, with the rest looked up from reference TRBV18 and TRBJ1-1, is NAGVMQNPRHLVRRRGQEARLRCSPMKGHSHVYWYRQLPEEGLKFMVYLQKENIIDESGMPKERFSAEFPKEGPSILRIQQVVRGDSAAYFCASSPPRDNSEAFFGQGTRLTVV.

The V gene is TRBV5-1, the J gene TRBJ1-6; TRBD1 is a possible D gene (5 bases). The CDR3 spans 18 residues. Trimming left V 0 bases short and J 3 bases short, with 16 bases between. The germline V gene has CDR1 SGHRS and CDR2 YFSETQ. For the CDR3, the DNA is TGCGCCAGCAGCTTGGCCCCGGGGCTACGGAACTATAATTCACCCCTCCACTTT. Translation gives CASSLAPGLRNYNSPLHF.

This clonotype was recorded once. The chain couples TRBV20-1 to TRBJ2-1, with D perhaps given as TRBD1 or TRBD2 (5 bases each). This CDR3 is built from 14 residues. The V end lost 3 bases, the J end lost 3 bases, and 12 bases lay between the germline ends. The germline CDR1 and CDR2 sequences are DFQATT and SNEGSKA (reference sequence). CDR3 sequence: CSARRGSGYNEQFF. DNA for the CDR3: TGCAGTGCTAGGAGGGGAAGTGGCTACAATGAGCAGTTCTTC.

This chain connects TRBV29-1 to TRBJ2-7; TRBD1 matches at 9 bases. Trimming at V came to 4 bases and at J to 6 bases, leaving 7 bases not matched to a gene. From germline, CDR1 is SQVTM and CDR2 ANQGSEA. The CDR3 loop spans 13 amino acids. The CDR3 region has the DNA TGCAGCGTTGGAAGGACAGGGGACGGCGAGCAGTACTTC. This sequence encodes CSVGRTGDGEQYF.